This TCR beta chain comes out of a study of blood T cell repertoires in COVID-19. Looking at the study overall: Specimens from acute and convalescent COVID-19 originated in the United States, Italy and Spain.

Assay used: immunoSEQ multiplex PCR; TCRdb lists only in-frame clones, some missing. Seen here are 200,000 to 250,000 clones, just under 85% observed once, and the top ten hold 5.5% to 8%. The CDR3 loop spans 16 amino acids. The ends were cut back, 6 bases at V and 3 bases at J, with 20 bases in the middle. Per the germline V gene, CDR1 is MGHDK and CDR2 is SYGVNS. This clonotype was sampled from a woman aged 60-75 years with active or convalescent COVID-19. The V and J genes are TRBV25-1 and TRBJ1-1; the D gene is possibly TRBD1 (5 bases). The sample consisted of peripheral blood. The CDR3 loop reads CASRGRAGSEDTEAFF. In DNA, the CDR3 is TGTGCCAGCAGGGGGCGCGCGGGAAGTGAGGACACTGAAGCTTTCTTT.